One sample yielded the 2 T cell receptor beta chains listed below, sequenced in a study of CD8+CD57+ T cells in acquired aplastic anemia. CDR3 and TCR beta VDJ profiling relied on a genomic DNA template. TCRdb reprocessed the reads via MiXCR and lists one record per CDR3 protein. Among roughly 150,000 distinct CDR3 sequences listed, roughly 43% were seen once. Patients who underwent sequencing had shown CD8+CD57+ cell expansion by flow cytometry. Sequencing was performed on sorted CD4+, CD8+, or CD8+CD57+ T cells (not recorded which) from PBMCs. These receptors all stem from a human donor with aplastic anemia.

This rearrangement joins TRBV15 to TRBJ2-7; weak D call: TRBD1 (6 bases). CDR1 and CDR2 (germline): LNHNV, YYDKDF (reference sequence). Trimming removed 1 base from V and 0 bases from J, with 10 bases in between. The CDR3 is made up of 15 amino acids. The CDR3, as DNA: TGTGCCACCAGCAGAGGTAGGGACAACTCCTACGAGCAGTACTTC. This sequence encodes CATSRGRDNSYEQYF.

The table lists this clonotype with many counts. The CDR3 region is CASSLRDGNTEAFF. The DNA for the CDR3 is TGCGCCAGCAGCCTCCGGGACGGAAACACTGAAGCTTTCTTT. The V call is TRBV5-1, the J call TRBJ1-1; D perhaps matches TRBD1 (5 bases). The CDR3 runs 14 residues. Germline V gives CDR1 SGHRS, CDR2 YFSETQ. V was trimmed by 4 bases and J by 2 bases, leaving 12 bases between them.